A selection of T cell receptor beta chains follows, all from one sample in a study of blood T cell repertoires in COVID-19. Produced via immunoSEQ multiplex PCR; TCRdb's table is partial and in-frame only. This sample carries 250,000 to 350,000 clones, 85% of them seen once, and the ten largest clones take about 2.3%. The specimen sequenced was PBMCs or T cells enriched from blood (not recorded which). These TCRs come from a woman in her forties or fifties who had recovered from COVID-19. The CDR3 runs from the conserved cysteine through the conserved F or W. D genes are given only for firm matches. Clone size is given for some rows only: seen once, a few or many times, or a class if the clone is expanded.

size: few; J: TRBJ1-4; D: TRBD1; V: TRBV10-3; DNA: TGTGCCATCAGTGACGGACGACAGGGGAATAATGAAAAACTGTTTTTT; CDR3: CAISDGRQGNNEKLFF
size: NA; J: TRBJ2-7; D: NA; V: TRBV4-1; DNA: TGCGCCAGCAGCCTGGGGGGAGGCAGTTCGGCCTACGAGCAGTACTTC; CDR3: CASSLGGGSSAYEQYF
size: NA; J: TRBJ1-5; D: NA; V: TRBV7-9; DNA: TGTGCCAGCAGCTCGAGTCTTGAGAGCAATCAGCCCCAGCATTTT; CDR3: CASSSSLESNQPQHF
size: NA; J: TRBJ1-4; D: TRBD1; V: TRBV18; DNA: TGTGCCAGCTCACCTGAGGGGGCGAGTGGTGAAAAACTGTTTTTT; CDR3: CASSPEGASGEKLFF
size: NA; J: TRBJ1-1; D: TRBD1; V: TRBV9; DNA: TGTGCCAGCAGCGACGGGACAGGGGGCCTCGCTGAAGCTTTCTTT; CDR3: CASSDGTGGLAEAFF
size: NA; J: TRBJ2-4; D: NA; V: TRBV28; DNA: TGTGCCAGCAGTCCTACCCAGGAAAGGGGTAACATTCAGTACTTC; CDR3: CASSPTQERGNIQYF
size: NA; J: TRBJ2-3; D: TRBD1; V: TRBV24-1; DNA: TGTGCCACCAGTGAGCGGACAGGGGGCCCAGATACGCAGTATTTT; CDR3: CATSERTGGPDTQYF
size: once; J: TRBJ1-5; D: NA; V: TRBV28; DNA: TGTGCCAGCAGCGAGAGCAATCAGCCCCAGCATTTT; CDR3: CASSESNQPQHF
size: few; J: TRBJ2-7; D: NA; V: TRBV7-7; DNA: TGTGCCAGCAGCTACAGGCCGCGATCCGAGCAGTACTTC; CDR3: CASSYRPRSEQYF
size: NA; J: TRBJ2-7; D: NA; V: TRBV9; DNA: TGTGCCAGCAGCGAGGGCCCAACTCCCCCAGGGTTCTACGAGCAGTACTTC; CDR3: CASSEGPTPPGFYEQYF
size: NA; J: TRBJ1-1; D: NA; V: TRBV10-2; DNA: TGCGCCAGCAGCGGACAGATCACTGAAGCTTTCTTT; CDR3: CASSGQITEAFF
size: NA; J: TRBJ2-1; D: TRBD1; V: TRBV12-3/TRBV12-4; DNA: TGTGCCAGCAGTCGACAGGGGAATGAGCAGTTCTTC; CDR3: CASSRQGNEQFF
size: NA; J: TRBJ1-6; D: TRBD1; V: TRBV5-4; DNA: TGTGCCAGCAGCTTTACAGGGGTAAGGTCACCCCTCCACTTT; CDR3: CASSFTGVRSPLHF
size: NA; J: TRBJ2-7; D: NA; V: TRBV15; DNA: TGTGCCACCGGCCGGACTCCCTACGAGCAGTACTTC; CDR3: CATGRTPYEQYF
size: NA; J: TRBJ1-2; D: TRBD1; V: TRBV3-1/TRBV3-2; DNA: TGTGCCAGCAGCCAAGCTCCGGGACAGGGTGGCGGTGGCTACACCTTC; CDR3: CASSQAPGQGGGGYTF
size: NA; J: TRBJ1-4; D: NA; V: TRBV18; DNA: TGTGCCAGTCAGGGGTGGACTAATGAAAAACTGTTTTTT; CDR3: CASQGWTNEKLFF
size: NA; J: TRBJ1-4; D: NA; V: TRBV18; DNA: TGTGCCAGCTCACCACCGGGCAGGTCCGCAACTAATGAAAAACTGTTTTTT; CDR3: CASSPPGRSATNEKLFF
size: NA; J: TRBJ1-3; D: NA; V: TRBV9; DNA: TGTGCCAGCAGCACTGCAGGAAACACCATATATTTT; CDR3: CASSTAGNTIYF
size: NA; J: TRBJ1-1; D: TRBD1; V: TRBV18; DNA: TGTGCCAGCTCACCACAGGCAGGGGGCCCTGAAGCTTTCTTT; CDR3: CASSPQAGGPEAFF
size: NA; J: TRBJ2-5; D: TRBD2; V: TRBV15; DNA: TGTGCCACCAGCAGAGATACGGGAGGGCCCGAGACCCAGTACTTC; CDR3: CATSRDTGGPETQYF
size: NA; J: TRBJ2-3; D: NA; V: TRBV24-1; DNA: TGTGCCACCAGTAGTTTGGACAGCGGCACAGATACGCAGTATTTT; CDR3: CATSSLDSGTDTQYF
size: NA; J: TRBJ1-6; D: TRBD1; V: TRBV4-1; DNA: TGCGCCAGCAGCACGCCCGGGACAGGGTTTTCACCCCTCCACTTT; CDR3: CASSTPGTGFSPLHF
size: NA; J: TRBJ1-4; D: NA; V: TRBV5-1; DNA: TGCGCCAGCCGACCACAGGCAACTAATGAAAAACTGTTTTTT; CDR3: CASRPQATNEKLFF
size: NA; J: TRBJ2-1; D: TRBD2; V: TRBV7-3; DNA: TGTGCCAGCAGCTTAGGGCGTGGCGGGGGGCACAATGAGCAGTTCTTC; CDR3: CASSLGRGGGHNEQFF
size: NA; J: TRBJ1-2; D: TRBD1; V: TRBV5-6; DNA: TGTGCCAGCAGCTTGGGGGACAGAGTCTATGGCTACACCTTC; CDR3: CASSLGDRVYGYTF
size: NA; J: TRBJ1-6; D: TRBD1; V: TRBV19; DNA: TGTGCCAGTAAAGATGACAGGGGAGCCTCACCCCTCCACTTT; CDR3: CASKDDRGASPLHF
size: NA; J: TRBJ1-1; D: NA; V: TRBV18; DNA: TGTGCCAGCTCACCGGATGTGGGCCTGAACACTGAAGCTTTCTTT; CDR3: CASSPDVGLNTEAFF
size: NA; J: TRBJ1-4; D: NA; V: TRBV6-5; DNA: TGTGCCAGCAGCCCGCATTTTGAGAATGAAAAACTGTTTTTT; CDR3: CASSPHFENEKLFF
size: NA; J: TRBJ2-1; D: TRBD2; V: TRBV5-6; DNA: TGTGCCAGCAGCTCCCGGAGTAGCGGGAGCTCCTACAATGAGCAGTTCTTC; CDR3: CASSSRSSGSSYNEQFF
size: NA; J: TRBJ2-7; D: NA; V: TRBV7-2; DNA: TGTGCCAGCAGCTTAGATGGGGCCGCCTACGAGCAGTACTTC; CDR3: CASSLDGAAYEQYF
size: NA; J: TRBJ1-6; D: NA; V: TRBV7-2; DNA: TGTGCCAGCAGCTACCGGGACACTACATCACCCCTCCACTTT; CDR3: CASSYRDTTSPLHF
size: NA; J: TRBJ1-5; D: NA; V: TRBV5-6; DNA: TGTGCCAGCAGCTTGTGGTTGGGAGGTGAGGGCAATCAGCCCCAGCATTTT; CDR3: CASSLWLGGEGNQPQHF
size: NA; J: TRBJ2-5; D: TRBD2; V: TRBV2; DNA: TGTGCCAGCAGTGAGGAAAGCGGGGGCCAAGAGACCCAGTACTTC; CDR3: CASSEESGGQETQYF
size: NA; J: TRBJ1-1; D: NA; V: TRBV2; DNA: TGTGCCAGCATGGCTCATATGAACACTGAAGCTTTCTTT; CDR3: CASMAHMNTEAFF
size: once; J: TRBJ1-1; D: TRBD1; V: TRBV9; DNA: TGTGCCAGCAGCCCAGGGGAGGGACAGGGACCGAACACTGAAGCTTTCTTT; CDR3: CASSPGEGQGPNTEAFF
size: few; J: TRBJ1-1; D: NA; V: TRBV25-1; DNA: TGTGCCAGCAGGCTAGGTAACACTGAAGCTTTCTTT; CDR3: CASRLGNTEAFF
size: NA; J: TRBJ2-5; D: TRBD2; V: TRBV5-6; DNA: TGTGCCAGCACCCTCGGGGGGGGCGGAGGTCGAGAGACCCAGTACTTC; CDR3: CASTLGGGGGRETQYF
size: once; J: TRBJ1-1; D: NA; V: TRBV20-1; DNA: TGCAGTGCTAGTACAGCCATGAACACTGAAGCTTTCTTT; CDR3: CSASTAMNTEAFF
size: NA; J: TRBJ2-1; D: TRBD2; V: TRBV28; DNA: TGTGCCAGCAGCCAACCGGGACTAGGCGACGATGAGCAGTTCTTC; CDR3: CASSQPGLGDDEQFF
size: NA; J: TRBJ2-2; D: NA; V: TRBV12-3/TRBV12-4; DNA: TGTGCCAGCAGTACTAGCCCCGGGGAGCTGTTTTTT; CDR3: CASSTSPGELFF
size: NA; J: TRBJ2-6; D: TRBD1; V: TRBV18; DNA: TGTGCCAGCTCACTTCACCCGGGACAGGGGTACTCTGGGGCCAACGTCCTGACTTTC; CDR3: CASSLHPGQGYSGANVLTF
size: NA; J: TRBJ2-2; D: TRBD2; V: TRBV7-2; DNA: TGTGCCAGCAGCTTGATAGCGGGGGACACCGGGGAGCTGTTTTTT; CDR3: CASSLIAGDTGELFF
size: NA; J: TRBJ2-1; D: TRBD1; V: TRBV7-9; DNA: TGTGCCAGCAGCTTGAGGACAGGGAGAAATGAGCAGTTCTTC; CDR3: CASSLRTGRNEQFF
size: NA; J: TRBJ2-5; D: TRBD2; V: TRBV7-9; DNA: TGTGCCAGCAGCTTCCTTCTGGGACTAGCTCAAGAGACCCAGTACTTC; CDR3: CASSFLLGLAQETQYF
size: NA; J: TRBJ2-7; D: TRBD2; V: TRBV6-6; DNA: TGTGCCAGCAGCAGCACCGGGACTACCTACGAGCAGTACTTC; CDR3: CASSSTGTTYEQYF
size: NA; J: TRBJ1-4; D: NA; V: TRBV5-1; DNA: TGCGCCAGCAGCCCTGGGGGGGTCGGCGAAAAACTGTTTTTT; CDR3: CASSPGGVGEKLFF
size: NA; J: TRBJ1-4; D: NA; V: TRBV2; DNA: TGTGCCAGCATTTCGGGGGAGGGTGAAAAACTGTTTTTT; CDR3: CASISGEGEKLFF
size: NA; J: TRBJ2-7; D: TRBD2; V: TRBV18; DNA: TGTGCCAGCTCACCGGCGACTAGCGCGTACGAGCAGTACTTC; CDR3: CASSPATSAYEQYF
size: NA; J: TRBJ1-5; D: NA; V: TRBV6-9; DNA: TGTGCCAGCAGTTATTCGGCAGACTCCCATCAGCCCCAGCATTTT; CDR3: CASSYSADSHQPQHF
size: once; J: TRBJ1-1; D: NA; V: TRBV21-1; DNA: TGTGCCAGCAGCAAAGGAGGACAGGGTTCGGTAAAGAACACTGAAGCTTTCTTT; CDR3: CASSKGGQGSVKNTEAFF
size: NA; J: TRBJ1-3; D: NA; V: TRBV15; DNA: TGTGCCACCAGCAGAGATCCCGAGGGAGGGCGAAACACCATATATTTT; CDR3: CATSRDPEGGRNTIYF
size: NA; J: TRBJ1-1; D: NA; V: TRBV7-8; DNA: TGTGCCAGCAGCACACAGGGCATGAACACTGAAGCTTTCTTT; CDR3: CASSTQGMNTEAFF
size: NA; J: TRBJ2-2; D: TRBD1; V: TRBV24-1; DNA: TGTGCCACCAGTGATTTGACAGGGGGCGACACCGGGGAGCTGTTTTTT; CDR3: CATSDLTGGDTGELFF
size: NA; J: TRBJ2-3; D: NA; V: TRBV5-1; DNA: TGCGCCAGCAGCTTGGTTGCGGAGAGCACAGATACGCAGTATTTT; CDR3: CASSLVAESTDTQYF
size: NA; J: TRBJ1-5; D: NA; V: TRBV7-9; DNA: TGTGCCAGCAGCGCTTCAGGGGTTCAGCCCCAGCATTTT; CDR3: CASSASGVQPQHF
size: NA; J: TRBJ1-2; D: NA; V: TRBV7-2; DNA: TGTGCCAGCAGCTTATACCCGGGCTATGGCTACACCTTC; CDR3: CASSLYPGYGYTF
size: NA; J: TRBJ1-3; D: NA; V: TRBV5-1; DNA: TGCGCCAGCAGCTTGGCGGGCTCTGGAAACACCATATATTTT; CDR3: CASSLAGSGNTIYF
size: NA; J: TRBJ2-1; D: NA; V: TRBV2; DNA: TGTGCCAGCAGTCGCGACTCCCGCTACAATGAGCAGTTCTTC; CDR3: CASSRDSRYNEQFF
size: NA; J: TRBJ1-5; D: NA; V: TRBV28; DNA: TGTGCCAGCAGTTTACTCGCAGGGGTGAGCAATCAGCCCCAGCATTTT; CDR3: CASSLLAGVSNQPQHF